This T cell receptor (beta chain) emerged from a study of blood T cell repertoires in COVID-19. Across the study: Acute and convalescent COVID-19 specimens originated in the United States, Italy and Spain.

CDR1 and CDR2 (germline): KGHSY, FQNENV. V dropped 0 bases and J dropped 4 bases, with 7 bases sitting between them. The CDR3 runs to 14 residues. In the study's own analysis: Cell counts per sample came from amplifying reference gene primers. Assay used: immunoSEQ multiplex PCR; TCRdb lists only in-frame clones, some missing. Clonal size and the V and J genes are those of that table, whereas D and trimming came from the DNA. In the table there are 90,000 to 100,000 clones, 70% to 90% of which are singletons. Input material: peripheral blood. This chain links TRBV16 with TRBJ1-3; D remains ambiguous. The TCR comes from a human donor in a cohort sampled during active COVID-19. CDR3 sequence: CASSQSRGGNTIYF. CDR3 in DNA: TGTGCCAGCAGCCAATCCCGAGGAGGAAACACCATATATTTT. Looking up the rest from reference TRBV16 and TRBJ1-3 gives the full variable domain: GEEVAQTPKHLVRGEGQKAKLYCAPIKGHSYVFWYQQVLKNEFKFLISFQNENVFDETGMPKERFSAKCLPNSPCSLEIQATKLEDSAVYFCASSQSRGGNTIYFGEGSWLTVV.